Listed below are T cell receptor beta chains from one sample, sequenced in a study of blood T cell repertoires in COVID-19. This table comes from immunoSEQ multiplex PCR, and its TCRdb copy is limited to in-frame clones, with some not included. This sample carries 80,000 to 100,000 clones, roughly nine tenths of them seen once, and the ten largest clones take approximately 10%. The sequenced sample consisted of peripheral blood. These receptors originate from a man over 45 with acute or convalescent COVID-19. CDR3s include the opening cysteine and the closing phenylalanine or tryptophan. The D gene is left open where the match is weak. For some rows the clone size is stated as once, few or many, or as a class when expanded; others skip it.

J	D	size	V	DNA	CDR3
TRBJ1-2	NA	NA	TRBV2	TGTGCCAGCAGTGCTAACGGAGATGGCTACACCTTC	CASSANGDGYTF
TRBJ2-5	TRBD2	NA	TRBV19	TGTGCCAGTAGTACCCCGCGCGGGGGAGAGACCCAGTACTTC	CASSTPRGGETQYF
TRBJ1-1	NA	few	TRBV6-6	TGTGCCAGCGTAAGAAGCAGGGACTACACTGAAGCTTTCTTT	CASVRSRDYTEAFF
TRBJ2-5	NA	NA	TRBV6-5	TGTGCCAGCAGTCCACACACCCTAGTCGGCGAGACCCAGTACTTC	CASSPHTLVGETQYF
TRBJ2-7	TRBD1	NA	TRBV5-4	TGTGCCAGCAGCTCAAGACTAACAGGGGTGGACGAGCAGTACTTC	CASSSRLTGVDEQYF
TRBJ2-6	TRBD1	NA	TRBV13	TGTGCCAGCAGCCTGCTTGGTTGGGACAGGGGTCTCTCTGGGGCCAACGTCCTGACTTTC	CASSLLGWDRGLSGANVLTF
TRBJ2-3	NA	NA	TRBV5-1	TGCGCCAGCAGCCGGGGGCGCACTAGCGCTGATACGCAGTATTTT	CASSRGRTSADTQYF
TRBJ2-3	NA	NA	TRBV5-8	TGTGCCAGCAGCTTGACGGCAGGGTGGTGGGGCACAGATACGCAGTATTTT	CASSLTAGWWGTDTQYF
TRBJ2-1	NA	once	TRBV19	TGTGCCAGTAGTACCCGATCTAGTACTGAGCAGTTCTTC	CASSTRSSTEQFF
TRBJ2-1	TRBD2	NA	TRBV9	TGTGCCAGCAGCGTAGGGGGAGCGGGAGTAAGGGAGGAGCAGTTCTTC	CASSVGGAGVREEQFF
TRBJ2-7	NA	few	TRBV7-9	TGTGCCAGCAGCTCAAGGGACTCCGCCTACGAGCAGTACTTC	CASSSRDSAYEQYF
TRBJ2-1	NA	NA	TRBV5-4	TGTGCCAGCAGTAGCTCCCGTTCGCAGTTCTTC	CASSSSRSQFF
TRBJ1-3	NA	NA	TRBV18	TGTGCCAGCTCACCGGAGGGATCGGGCAACACCATATATTTT	CASSPEGSGNTIYF
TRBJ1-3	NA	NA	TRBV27	TGTGCCAGCAGTTTACGGCGGGAGGACACCATATATTTT	CASSLRREDTIYF
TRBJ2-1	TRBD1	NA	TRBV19	TGTGCCAGTAGTGGGGACAGGGGCAATGAGCAGTTCTTC	CASSGDRGNEQFF
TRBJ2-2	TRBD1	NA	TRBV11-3	TGTGCCAGCAGCTCCCCGCCCGGGACAGGGAACACCGGGGAGCTGTTTTTT	CASSSPPGTGNTGELFF
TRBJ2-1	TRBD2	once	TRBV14	TGTGCCAGCAGCCAAGAAGGGACTAGCTTTCTGAGCTCCTACAATGAGCAGTTCTTC	CASSQEGTSFLSSYNEQFF
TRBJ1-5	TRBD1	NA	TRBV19	TGTGCCACCGCCGGGACAGGGGGCTCGGGCAATCAGCCCCAGCATTTT	CATAGTGGSGNQPQHF
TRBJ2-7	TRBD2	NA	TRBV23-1	TGCGCCAGCGCTTACTCCCCGGGGACTAGCGCACCCTACGAGCAGTACTTC	CASAYSPGTSAPYEQYF
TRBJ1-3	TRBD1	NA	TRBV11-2	TGTGCCAGCAGCTTATACACAGGGGTTAAACTCTCTGGAAACACCATATATTTT	CASSLYTGVKLSGNTIYF
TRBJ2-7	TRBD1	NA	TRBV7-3	TGTGCCAGCAGCTTAAAGGCCTCTGACAGGGGGAACGAGCAGTACTTC	CASSLKASDRGNEQYF
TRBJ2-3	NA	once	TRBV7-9	TGTGCCAGCAGCCATCCAACAGATACGCAGTATTTT	CASSHPTDTQYF
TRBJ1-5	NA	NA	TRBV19	TGTGCCAGTAGTATGGGAGTAGCAGGGCCCCAGCATTTT	CASSMGVAGPQHF
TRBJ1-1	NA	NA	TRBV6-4	TGTGCCAGCAGTGGGAGGACGGGACACATTGAACGGGACACTGAAGCTTTCTTT	CASSGRTGHIERDTEAFF
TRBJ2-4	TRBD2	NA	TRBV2	TGTGCCAGCAGTGAGGGACTAGCGGGGGCCAAAAACATTCAGTACTTC	CASSEGLAGAKNIQYF
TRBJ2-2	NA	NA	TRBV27	TGTGCCAGCAGAGGGTCAAGCGGAGCCACCGGGGAGCTGTTTTTT	CASRGSSGATGELFF
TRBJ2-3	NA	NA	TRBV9	TGTGCCAGCAGCTTCTCAGGGGACCCTAGCACAGATACGCAGTATTTT	CASSFSGDPSTDTQYF
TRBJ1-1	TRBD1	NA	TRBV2	TGTGCCAGCAACCGACAGGGCCGGGCTTTCTTT	CASNRQGRAFF
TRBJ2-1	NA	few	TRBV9	TGTGCCAGCAGCTCAGGGAACCTCGTCAATGAGCAGTTCTTC	CASSSGNLVNEQFF
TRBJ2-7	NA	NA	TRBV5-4	TGTGCCAGCAGCCACGCGGCGGGGTTCCTTTCCTACGAGCAGTACTTC	CASSHAAGFLSYEQYF
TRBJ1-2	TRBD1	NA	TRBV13	TGTGCCAGCAAAACACAGGGGAACGGTGGCTACACCTTC	CASKTQGNGGYTF
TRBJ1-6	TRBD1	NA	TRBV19	TGTGCCAGTCATCCACAGGGGTATTCACCCCTCCACTTT	CASHPQGYSPLHF
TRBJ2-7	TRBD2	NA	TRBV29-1	TGCAGCGTACAAATGATGGGACTAGTAAACTCCTACGAGCAGTACTTC	CSVQMMGLVNSYEQYF
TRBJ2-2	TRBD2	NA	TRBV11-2	TGTGCCAGCAGCTTGAGCGGGAGAGGGGAGCTGTTTTTT	CASSLSGRGELFF
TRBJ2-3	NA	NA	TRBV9	TGTGCCAGCAGCGTAGCGGGGAGAGGCACAGATACGCAGTATTTT	CASSVAGRGTDTQYF
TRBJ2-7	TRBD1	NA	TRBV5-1	TGCGCCAGCAGCGCGGGACAGGGGTCCTACGAGCAGTACTTC	CASSAGQGSYEQYF
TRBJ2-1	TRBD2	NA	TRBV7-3	TGTGCCAGCAGCTTATGGGGGACTAGCGGCTACAATGAGCAGTTCTTC	CASSLWGTSGYNEQFF
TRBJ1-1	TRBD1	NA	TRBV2	TGTGCCAGCAGAAGACAGGGGGCACGGTGGAACACTGAAGCTTTCTTT	CASRRQGARWNTEAFF
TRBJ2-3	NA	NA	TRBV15	TGTGCCACCAGCAGAGAGGCGGAGCGGCCCTGGGATACGCAGTATTTT	CATSREAERPWDTQYF
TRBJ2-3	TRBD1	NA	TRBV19	TGTGCCAGTAGTCCGGGACAGAATTCCCGCACAGATACGCAGTATTTT	CASSPGQNSRTDTQYF
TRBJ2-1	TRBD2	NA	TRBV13	TGTGCCAGCAGCGCCTCCGGGACTAGCGGTTACAATGAGCAGTTCTTC	CASSASGTSGYNEQFF
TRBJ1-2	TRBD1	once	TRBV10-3	TGTGCCATCAGTGAAGGGACAGGGTTTTATGGCTACACCTTC	CAISEGTGFYGYTF
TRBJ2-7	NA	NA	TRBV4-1	TGCGCCAGCAGCCAGGCACTAGCTGGGGTAAGCTACGAGCAGTACTTC	CASSQALAGVSYEQYF
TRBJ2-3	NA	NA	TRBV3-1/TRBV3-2	TGTGCCAGCAGCCAAAGAGTCGGCCAGGGCACAGATACGCAGTATTTT	CASSQRVGQGTDTQYF
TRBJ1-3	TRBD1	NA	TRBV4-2	TGTGCCAGCAGCCAAAGACCCCCGGGACAGCTTCTCGGAAACACCATATATTTT	CASSQRPPGQLLGNTIYF
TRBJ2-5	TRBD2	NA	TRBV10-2	TGCGCCAGCAGGGACTGGGGGGGGCAAGAGACCCAGTACTTC	CASRDWGGQETQYF
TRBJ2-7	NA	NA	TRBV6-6	TGTGCCAGCAGTTCCGCCTACGAGCAGTACTTC	CASSSAYEQYF
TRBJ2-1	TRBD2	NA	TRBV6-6	TGTGCCAGCAGTTTGGGACTAGTGACTCTAAAATCTCCGTTCTTC	CASSLGLVTLKSPFF
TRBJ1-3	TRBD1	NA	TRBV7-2	TGTGCCAGCAGCTTGACAGGGGCAAATGGAAACACCATATATTTT	CASSLTGANGNTIYF
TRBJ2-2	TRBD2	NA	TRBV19	TGTGCCAGTAGGCCAAAGGGACTAGCGGGAGGCGCCGGGGAGCTGTTTTTT	CASRPKGLAGGAGELFF
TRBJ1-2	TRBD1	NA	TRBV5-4	TGTGCCAGCAGCTTGGGACAGGGGGCCATTGGCTACACCTTC	CASSLGQGAIGYTF